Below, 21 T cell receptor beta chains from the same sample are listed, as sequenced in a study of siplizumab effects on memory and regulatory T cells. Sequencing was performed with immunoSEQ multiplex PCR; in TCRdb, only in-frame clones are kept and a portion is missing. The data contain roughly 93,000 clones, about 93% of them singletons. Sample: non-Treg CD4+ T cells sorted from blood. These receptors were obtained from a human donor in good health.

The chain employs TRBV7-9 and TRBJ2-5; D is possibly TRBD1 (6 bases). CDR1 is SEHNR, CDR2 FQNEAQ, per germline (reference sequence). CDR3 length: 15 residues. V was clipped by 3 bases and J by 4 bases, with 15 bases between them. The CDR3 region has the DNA TGTGCCAGCAGCTTGGGGGCCACCACCATAGAGACCCAGTACTTC. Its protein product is CASSLGATTIETQYF.

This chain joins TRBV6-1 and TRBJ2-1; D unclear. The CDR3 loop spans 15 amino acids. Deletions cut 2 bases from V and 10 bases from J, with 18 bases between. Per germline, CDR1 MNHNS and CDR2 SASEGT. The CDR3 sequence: CASSERLGQEREQFF. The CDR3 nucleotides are TGTGCCAGCAGTGAACGGCTGGGCCAGGAGAGGGAGCAGTTCTTC.

The CDR3 DNA sequence: TGTGCCAGCAGATCGGACAGGGGAATTAATGAGCAGTTCTTC. Translating it yields CASRSDRGINEQFF. This chain links TRBV6-5 with TRBJ2-1; TRBD1 matches 9 bases. Germline V gives CDR1 MNHEY, CDR2 SVGAGI. The CDR3 spans 14 residues. V was clipped by 6 bases and J by 7 bases; unmatched bases: 7.

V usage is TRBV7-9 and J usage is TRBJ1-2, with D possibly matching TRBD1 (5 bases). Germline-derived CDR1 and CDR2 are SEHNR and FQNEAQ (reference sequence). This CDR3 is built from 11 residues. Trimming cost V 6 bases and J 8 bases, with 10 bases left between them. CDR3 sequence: CASRFGAGYTF. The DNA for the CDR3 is TGTGCCAGCAGGTTTGGGGCCGGCTACACCTTC. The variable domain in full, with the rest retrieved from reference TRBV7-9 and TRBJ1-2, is DTGVSQNPRHKITKRGQNVTFRCDPISEHNRLYWYRQTLGQGPEFLTYFQNEAQLEKSRLLSDRFSAERPKGSFSTLEIQRTEQGDSAMYLCASRFGAGYTFGSGTRLTVV.

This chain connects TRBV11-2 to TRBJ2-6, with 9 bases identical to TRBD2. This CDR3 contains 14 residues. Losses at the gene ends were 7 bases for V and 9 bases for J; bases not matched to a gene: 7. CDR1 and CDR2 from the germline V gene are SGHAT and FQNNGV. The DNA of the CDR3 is TGTGCCAGCAAGGGCATAGCGGGAGTCAACGTCCTGACTTTC. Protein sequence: CASKGIAGVNVLTF.

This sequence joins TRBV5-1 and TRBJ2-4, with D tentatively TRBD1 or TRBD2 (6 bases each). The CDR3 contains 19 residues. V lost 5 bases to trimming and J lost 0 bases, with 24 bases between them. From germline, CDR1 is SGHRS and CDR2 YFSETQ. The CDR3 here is CASREGGVGVPLAKNIQYF. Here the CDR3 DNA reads TGCGCCAGCAGAGAGGGGGGCGTCGGTGTCCCTCTAGCCAAAAACATTCAGTACTTC.

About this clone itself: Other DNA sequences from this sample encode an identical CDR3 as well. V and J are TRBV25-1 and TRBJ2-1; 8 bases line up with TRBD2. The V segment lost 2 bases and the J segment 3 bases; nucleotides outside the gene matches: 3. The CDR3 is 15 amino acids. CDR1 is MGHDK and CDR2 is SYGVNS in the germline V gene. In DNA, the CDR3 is TGTGCCAGCAGTGAAAGCGGGAGAGTCTACAATGAGCAGTTCTTC. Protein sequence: CASSESGRVYNEQFF.

The DNA of the CDR3 is TGTGCCAGCAGCCTACTAGGACAGGGAAGCAATGAGCAGTTCTTC. The encoded protein is CASSLLGQGSNEQFF. The chain couples TRBV11-3 to TRBJ2-1, with TRBD1 matching 8 bases. The CDR3 covers 15 residues. The junction had 9 bases not matched to a gene; V was cut back by 5 bases and J by 6 bases. Germline CDR1 and CDR2: SGHNT and YENEEA.

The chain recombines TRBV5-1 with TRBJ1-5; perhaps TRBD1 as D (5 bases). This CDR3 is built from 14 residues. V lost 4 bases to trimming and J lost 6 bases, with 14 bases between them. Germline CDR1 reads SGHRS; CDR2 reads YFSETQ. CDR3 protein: CASSTNSGGQPQHF. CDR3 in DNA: TGCGCCAGCAGCACGAACAGCGGGGGTCAGCCCCAGCATTTT. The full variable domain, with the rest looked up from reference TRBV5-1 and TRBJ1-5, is KAGVTQTPRYLIKTRGQQVTLSCSPISGHRSVSWYQQTPGQGLQFLFEYFSETQRNKGNFPGRFSGRQFSNSRSEMNVSTLELGDSALYLCASSTNSGGQPQHFGDGTRLSIL.

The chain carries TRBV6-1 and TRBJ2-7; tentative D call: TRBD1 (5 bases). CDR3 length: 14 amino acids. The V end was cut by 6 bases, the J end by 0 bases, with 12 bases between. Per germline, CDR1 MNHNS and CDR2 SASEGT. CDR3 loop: CASRQGIFSYEQYF. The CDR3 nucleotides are TGTGCCAGCAGGCAGGGTATTTTCTCCTACGAGCAGTACTTC.

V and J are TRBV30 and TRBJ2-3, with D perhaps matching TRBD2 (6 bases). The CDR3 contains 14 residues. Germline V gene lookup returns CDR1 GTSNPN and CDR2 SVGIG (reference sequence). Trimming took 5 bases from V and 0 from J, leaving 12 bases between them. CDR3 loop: CAWGGTLSTDTQYF. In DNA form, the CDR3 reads TGTGCCTGGGGAGGGACCTTAAGCACAGATACGCAGTATTTT.

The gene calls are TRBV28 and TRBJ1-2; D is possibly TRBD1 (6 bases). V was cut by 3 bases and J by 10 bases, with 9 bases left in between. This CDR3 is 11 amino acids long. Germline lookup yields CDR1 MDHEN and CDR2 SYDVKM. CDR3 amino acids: CASSLNRDYTF. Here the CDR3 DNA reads TGTGCCAGCAGTTTGAACAGGGACTACACCTTC.

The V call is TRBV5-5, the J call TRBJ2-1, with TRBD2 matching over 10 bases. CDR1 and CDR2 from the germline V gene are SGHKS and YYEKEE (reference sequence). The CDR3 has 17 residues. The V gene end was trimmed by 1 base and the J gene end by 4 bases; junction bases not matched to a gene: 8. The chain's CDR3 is CASSLFLASGSYNEQFF. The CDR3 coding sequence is TGTGCCAGCAGCTTGTTTCTGGCTAGCGGGAGTTACAATGAGCAGTTCTTC.

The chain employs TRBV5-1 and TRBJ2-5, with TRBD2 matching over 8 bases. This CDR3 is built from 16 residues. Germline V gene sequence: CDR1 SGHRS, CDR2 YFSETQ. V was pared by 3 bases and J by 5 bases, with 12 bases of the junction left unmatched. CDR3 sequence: CASSWGQRGNGETQYF. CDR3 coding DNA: TGCGCCAGCAGCTGGGGGCAGCGGGGGAATGGGGAGACCCAGTACTTC.

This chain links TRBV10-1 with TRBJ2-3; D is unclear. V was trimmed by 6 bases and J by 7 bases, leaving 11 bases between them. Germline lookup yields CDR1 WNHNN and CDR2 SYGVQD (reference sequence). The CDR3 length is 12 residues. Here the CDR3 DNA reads TGCGCCAGCAGACACCTCCCACATACGCAGTATTTT. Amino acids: CASRHLPHTQYF.

In DNA, the CDR3 is TGTGCCAGCAGCCTTACGGGACGGGGCTCCTACGAGCAGTACTTC. Protein sequence: CASSLTGRGSYEQYF. The chain has TRBV7-8 and TRBJ2-7; TRBD1 or TRBD2 may be the D gene (5 bases each). Germline values: CDR1 SGHVS, CDR2 FQNEAQ. Trimming took 5 bases from V and 0 from J, leaving 14 bases between them. The CDR3 is made up of 15 amino acids.

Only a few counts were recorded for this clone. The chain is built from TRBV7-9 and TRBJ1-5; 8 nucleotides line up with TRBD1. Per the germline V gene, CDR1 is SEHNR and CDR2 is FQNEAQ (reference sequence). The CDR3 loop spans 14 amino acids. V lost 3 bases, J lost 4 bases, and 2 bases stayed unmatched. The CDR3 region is CASSLDRENQPQHF. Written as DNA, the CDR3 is TGTGCCAGCAGCTTGGACAGGGAGAATCAGCCCCAGCATTTT.

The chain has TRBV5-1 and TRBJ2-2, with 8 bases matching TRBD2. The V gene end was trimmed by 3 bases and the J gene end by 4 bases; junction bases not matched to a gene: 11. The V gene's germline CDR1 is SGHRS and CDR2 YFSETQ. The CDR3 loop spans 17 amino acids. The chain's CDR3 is CASSSKSGSVVTGELFF. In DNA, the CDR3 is TGCGCCAGCAGCTCGAAAAGCGGGAGCGTGGTCACCGGGGAGCTGTTTTTT. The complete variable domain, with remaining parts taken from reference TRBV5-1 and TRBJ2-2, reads KAGVTQTPRYLIKTRGQQVTLSCSPISGHRSVSWYQQTPGQGLQFLFEYFSETQRNKGNFPGRFSGRQFSNSRSEMNVSTLELGDSALYLCASSSKSGSVVTGELFFGEGSRLTVL.

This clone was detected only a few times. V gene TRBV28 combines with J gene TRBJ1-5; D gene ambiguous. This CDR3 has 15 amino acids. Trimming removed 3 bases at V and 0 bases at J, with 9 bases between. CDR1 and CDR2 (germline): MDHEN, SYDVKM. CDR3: CASSFRTPSNQPQHF. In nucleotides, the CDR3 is TGTGCCAGCAGTTTCAGAACACCTAGCAATCAGCCCCAGCATTTT.

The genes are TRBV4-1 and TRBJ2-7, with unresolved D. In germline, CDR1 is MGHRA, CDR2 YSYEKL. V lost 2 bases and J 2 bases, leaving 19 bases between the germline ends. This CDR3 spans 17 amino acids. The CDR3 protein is CASSQLGRGKGTYEQYF. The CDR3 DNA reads TGCGCCAGCAGCCAATTAGGTCGTGGAAAGGGCACCTACGAGCAGTACTTC.

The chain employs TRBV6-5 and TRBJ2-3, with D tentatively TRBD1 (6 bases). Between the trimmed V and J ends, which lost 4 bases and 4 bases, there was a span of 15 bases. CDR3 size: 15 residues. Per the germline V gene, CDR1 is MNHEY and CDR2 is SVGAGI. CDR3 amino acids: CASSSLSGAADTQYF. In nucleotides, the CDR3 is TGTGCCAGCAGTTCCCTTTCAGGGGCCGCAGATACGCAGTATTTT.